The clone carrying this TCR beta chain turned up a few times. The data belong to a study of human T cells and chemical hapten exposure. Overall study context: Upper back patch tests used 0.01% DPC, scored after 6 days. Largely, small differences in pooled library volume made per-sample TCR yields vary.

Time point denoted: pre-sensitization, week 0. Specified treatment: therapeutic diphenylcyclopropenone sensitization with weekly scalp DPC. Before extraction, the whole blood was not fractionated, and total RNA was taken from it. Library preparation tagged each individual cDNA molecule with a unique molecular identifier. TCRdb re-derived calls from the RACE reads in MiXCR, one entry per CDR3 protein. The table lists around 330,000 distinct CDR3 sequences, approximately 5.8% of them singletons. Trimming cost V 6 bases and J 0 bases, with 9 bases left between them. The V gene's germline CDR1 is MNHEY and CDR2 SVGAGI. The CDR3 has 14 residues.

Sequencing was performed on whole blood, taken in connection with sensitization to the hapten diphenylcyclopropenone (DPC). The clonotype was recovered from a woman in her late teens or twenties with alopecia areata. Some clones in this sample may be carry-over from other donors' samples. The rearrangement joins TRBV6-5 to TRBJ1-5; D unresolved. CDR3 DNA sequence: TGTGCCAGCAGGAGTGTAAATAGCAATCAGCCCCAGCATTTT. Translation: CASRSVNSNQPQHF.